This TCR beta chain came from a study of cytomegalovirus exposure and HLA in healthy donors. The V gene's germline CDR1 is SGDLS and CDR2 YYNGEE. CDR3 length: 16 residues. Trimming cost V 1 base and J 7 bases; bases outside gene matches: 11. Use of 60 Vbeta and 13 Jbeta primers characterized the PCR. Only in-frame clones appear in the TCRdb table, and some are missing; sequencing was by immunoSEQ multiplex PCR. The sample carries roughly 230,000 clones, about 90% recorded once. This chain links TRBV9 with TRBJ2-5; 9 bases match TRBD2. This receptor was identified in a girl aged 2-10 years in good health and CMV-seronegative. The material sequenced was PBMCs. The CDR3 nucleotides read TGTGCCAGCAGCGTAAGGGCTAGCGGGACCCCAGGGACCCAGTACTTC. Protein sequence: CASSVRASGTPGTQYF. Combining the CDR3 with reference TRBV9 and TRBJ2-5 gives the whole variable domain DSGVTQTPKHLITATGQRVTLRCSPRSGDLSVYWYQQSLDQGLQFLIQYYNGEERAKGNILERFSAQQFPDLHSELNLSSLELGDSALYFCASSVRASGTPGTQYFGPGTRLLVL.